These T cell receptor beta chains were read from a single sample in a study of CD8 T cell repertoires and HIV-1 epitope variants. Sequencing used immunoSEQ multiplex PCR; TCRdb keeps in-frame clones, though not all of them. The table records some 5,000 clones, roughly 70% of them present only once. Their specific antigens are unknown. The sample taken for sequencing was cultured CD8+ T cells derived from PBMCs. The source is a male donor with HIV. Each CDR3 is given with its conserved first and last residue. A D gene is named only where the DNA matches it firmly. Not all rows give a size; the values are once, few, many and, for expanded clones, a class.

>TRBJ2-7|TRBV7-9|.|TRBD1
TGTGCCTCAGAGACAGGGGACTACGAGCAGTACTTC
CASETGDYEQYF
>TRBJ2-7|TRBV5-6|few|.
TGTGCCAGCAGCTCCGGGACATTGAGCTCCTACGAGCAGTACTTC
CASSSGTLSSYEQYF
>TRBJ1-1|TRBV7-9|.|TRBD1
TGTGCCAGCAGCTTAGACAGGGGAAATGAAGCTTTCTTT
CASSLDRGNEAFF
>TRBJ1-3|TRBV19|few|.
TGTGCCAGTAGTAGGGGGACGGGAAGCTCTGGAAACACCATATATTTT
CASSRGTGSSGNTIYF
>TRBJ1-1|TRBV10-3|.|.
TGTGCCATCAGTGATTCGACCGGGGGCGAAGCTTTCTTT
CAISDSTGGEAFF
>TRBJ2-1|TRBV7-8|large|TRBD1
TGTGCCAGCAGCTTAGCGGGACAGGGCTCCTACAATGAGCAGTTCTTC
CASSLAGQGSYNEQFF
>TRBJ2-2|TRBV19|.|TRBD1
TGTGCCAGTATTCAAACCGGGACAGGGTTCGTCGGGGAGCTGTTTTTT
CASIQTGTGFVGELFF
>TRBJ1-1|TRBV7-6|.|TRBD1
TGTGCCAGCAGCCAACGGTCGGACAGGGTGAACACTGAAGCTTTCTTT
CASSQRSDRVNTEAFF
>TRBJ2-3|TRBV4-3|.|TRBD2
TGCGCCAGCAGCCATTTGGCGGGGGGGGGAGATACGCAGTATTTT
CASSHLAGGGDTQYF
>TRBJ2-5|TRBV2|.|.
TGTGCCAGCAGTGACTCGGAGCAGGTACAAGAGACCCAGTACTTC
CASSDSEQVQETQYF
>TRBJ1-1|TRBV7-9|.|TRBD1
TGTGCCAGCAGCTTAGTCGGGACAGGGGGCGACACTGAAGCTTTCTTT
CASSLVGTGGDTEAFF
>TRBJ2-2|TRBV5-8|.|.
TGTGCCAGCAATTTGCTAAACACCGGGGAGCTGTTTTTT
CASNLLNTGELFF
>TRBJ1-2|TRBV5-4|.|.
TGTGCCAGCAGCCGATATGGACAGCCCTATGGCTACACCTTC
CASSRYGQPYGYTF
>TRBJ2-2|TRBV6-6|.|.
TGTGCCAGCAGTTACTCGGGGGTGGACACCGGGGAGCTGTTTTTT
CASSYSGVDTGELFF
>TRBJ2-2|TRBV10-1|.|.
TGCGCCAGCAGTGAGTCGACAGGGAACACCGGGGAGCTGTTTTTT
CASSESTGNTGELFF
>TRBJ2-1|TRBV29-1|.|.
TGCAGCGTTGTTCGCCCGTCCTACAATGAGCAGTTCTTC
CSVVRPSYNEQFF
>TRBJ2-7|TRBV15|.|.
TGTGCCACCAGTCTGGGGCAGTCGGTTAGCTCCTACGAGCAGTACTTC
CATSLGQSVSSYEQYF
>TRBJ2-7|TRBV5-1|once|TRBD1
TGCGCCAGCAGCTTGGGGACAGGGGAGTTGGAGCAGTACTTC
CASSLGTGELEQYF
>TRBJ2-3|TRBV6-1|.|TRBD2
TGTGCCAGCAGTGATAGGTGGGAGGGAACAGATACGCAGTATTTT
CASSDRWEGTDTQYF
>TRBJ2-3|TRBV9|.|TRBD2
TGTGCCAGCAGCCCTTGGACTAGAACAGATACGCAGTATTTT
CASSPWTRTDTQYF
>TRBJ1-6|TRBV28|.|TRBD1
TGTGCCAGCAGTTCCCTGGACAGGGGGATCGATAATTCACCCCTCCACTTT
CASSSLDRGIDNSPLHF
>TRBJ2-1|TRBV11-2|few|.
TGTGCCAGCAGCTTGGGATCCCACAATGAGCAGTTCTTC
CASSLGSHNEQFF
>TRBJ2-1|TRBV19|.|.
TGTGCCAGTAGTATGGCAGGAGGATCCTACAATGAGCAGTTCTTC
CASSMAGGSYNEQFF
>TRBJ2-7|TRBV6-6|.|.
TGTGCCAGCAGTCCCGATTCAGGGGAGTCCTACGAGCAGTACTTC
CASSPDSGESYEQYF
>TRBJ1-1|TRBV19|.|TRBD1
TGTGCCAGTAGCAGGGGGGGCACTGAAGCTTTCTTT
CASSRGGTEAFF
>TRBJ1-5|TRBV10-1|few|.
TGCGCCAGCAGTGAGCTCGGGCAGCCCCAGCATTTT
CASSELGQPQHF
>TRBJ2-7|TRBV7-9|few|.
TGTGCCAGCAGCCAGGGGAGCGAGCAGTACTTC
CASSQGSEQYF
>TRBJ1-1|TRBV10-3|.|TRBD1
TGTGCCATCAGTGAGAGGACAGGGGAAGCTTTCTTT
CAISERTGEAFF
>TRBJ2-7|TRBV5-4|few|.
TGTGCCAGCAGCTTGCCAGGGTACTACGAGCAGTACTTC
CASSLPGYYEQYF
>TRBJ2-1|TRBV11-3|.|TRBD1
TGTGCCAGCAGCTTCCAGGGAGGACAGGGAGTCAATGAGCAGTTCTTC
CASSFQGGQGVNEQFF
>TRBJ1-4|TRBV6-5|.|TRBD1
TGTGCCGGCAGTCCAGGACAGGCTCTAACGAAACTGTTTTTT
CAGSPGQALTKLFF
>TRBJ1-1|TRBV14|.|.
TGTGCCAGCAGCCTGGGGTGGAACACTGAAGCTTTCTTT
CASSLGWNTEAFF
>TRBJ2-3|TRBV30|.|.
TGTGCCTGGAGTGTGGGGTCTCTGACAGATACGCAGTATTTT
CAWSVGSLTDTQYF
>TRBJ2-7|TRBV27|.|TRBD1
TGTGCCAGCAGTTCAGGACAGGGAGACTCCTACGAGCAGTACTTC
CASSSGQGDSYEQYF
>TRBJ2-3|TRBV11-2|.|TRBD2
TGTGCCAGCAGCTTCACGGGAGGTTACACAGATACGCAGTATTTT
CASSFTGGYTDTQYF
>TRBJ2-7|TRBV11-1|.|TRBD1
TGTGCCAGCAGCTTAGCCGGGGACAGCGGAGGTAGGGAGCAGTACTTC
CASSLAGDSGGREQYF
>TRBJ1-2|TRBV28|.|.
TGTGCCAGCAGCCCGATTAACTATGGCTACACCTTC
CASSPINYGYTF
>TRBJ2-5|TRBV6-5|.|TRBD1
TGTGCCAGCAGTTACTCACCCGCGGACAGGGGAGAGACCCAGTACTTC
CASSYSPADRGETQYF
>TRBJ1-5|TRBV7-3|few|.
TGTGCCAGCAGCTTAAATGGAGGGTTGCGCAATCAGCCCCAGCATTTT
CASSLNGGLRNQPQHF
>TRBJ2-3|TRBV9|.|TRBD2
TGTGCCAGCAGCGTAGACGATAGCGGGGGGGCTAGGGATACGCAGTATTTT
CASSVDDSGGARDTQYF
>TRBJ1-3|TRBV28|.|.
TGTGCCAGCATCCTAAGCACGGGAAAAGGGGGAGGAAACACCATATATTTT
CASILSTGKGGGNTIYF
>TRBJ1-2|TRBV5-1|.|.
TGCGCCAGCAGCCCGGGAGATGGCTACACCTTC
CASSPGDGYTF
>TRBJ2-2|TRBV6-5|.|.
TGTGCCAGCAGTCCCCCGACTAGTGGGGCCGGGGAGCTGTTTTTT
CASSPPTSGAGELFF
>TRBJ1-1|TRBV4-2|.|TRBD1
TGTGCCAGCAGCCAACCGGGACAGTTGAACACTGAAGCTTTCTTT
CASSQPGQLNTEAFF
>TRBJ2-1|TRBV15|medium-sized|TRBD1
TGTGCCACCAGCATTACGACAGGGGTTGTGGACAATGAGCAGTTCTTC
CATSITTGVVDNEQFF